This T cell receptor beta chain stems from a study of T-cell memory formation after mild COVID-19. Study summary: Each donor largely had its own TCR clusters. Whole-study findings and limits: The finding that pre-infection memory included some responding clones suggested that cross-reactive memory joined. For contracting clones, CD4+ ones sat mainly in CM and EM, CD8+ in EMRA. The second-wave clones peaking on day 37 were not confirmed as SARS-CoV-2-specific.

About this clonotype itself: The antigen remains undetermined.

J lost 9 bases, V lost 2 bases, and 11 bases had no gene match. Germline CDR1 is KGHDR and CDR2 is SFDVKD. This CDR3 spans 16 amino acids. TCRdb analysed the 5' RACE reads with MiXCR anew, one entry per CDR3 protein. The sample includes approximately 89,000 distinct CDR3 sequences, around 13% of them seen just once. The clonotype was recovered from a man younger than 35 who had mild COVID-19 (a few samples of this study predate the infection). Cell type and time point are not known. V is TRBV24-1 and J is TRBJ2-1; 8 nucleotides agree with TRBD1. The specimen sequenced was PBMCs or a T cell subset sorted from them (not recorded which). The CDR3 DNA is TGTGCCACCAGTGATTCGGAGACAGGGGTCATCATTGAGCAGTTCTTC. It encodes CATSDSETGVIIEQFF.